A selection of T cell receptor beta chains follows, all from one sample in a study of T cells after yellow fever vaccination. MiXCR, applied by TCRdb to the 5' RACE reads, yields one record per CDR3 protein. The table records 250,000 or so distinct CDR3 sequences, roughly 6.2% of them present only once. The source was CD4+ T cells sorted from PBMCs, collected on the day of the yellow fever booster vaccination. Receptor source: a man aged 30 to 45 who received the YFV17D yellow fever vaccine. The CDR3 runs from the conserved cysteine through the conserved F or W. Not all rows give a size; the values are once, few, many and, for expanded clones, a class.

many	TRBV20-1	TRBJ2-2	CSARTSGSTGELFF
few	TRBV20-1	TRBJ2-7	CSARDPRGASANEQYF
many	TRBV7-2	TRBJ2-5	CASSSPGRAQYF
.	TRBV7-8	TRBJ1-4	CASSSMGQGAEKLFF
many	TRBV6-2/TRBV6-3	TRBJ2-2	CASSYTSGKPTGELFF
few	TRBV19	TRBJ2-2	CASNEGARSGELFF
.	TRBV19	TRBJ2-7	CASSITTSARTYEQYF
.	TRBV15	TRBJ2-5	CATSSRLGETQYF
few	TRBV4-3	TRBJ2-6	CASSQERSGANVLTF
.	TRBV25-1	TRBJ1-2	CASRETGGGDGYTF
few	TRBV30	TRBJ2-7	CAWSVTYEQYF
many	TRBV20-1	TRBJ2-3	CSARDTQRKNTDTQYF
.	TRBV7-2	TRBJ2-1	CASSWDRDSYNEQFF
few	TRBV5-1	TRBJ2-7	CASSPYPTSGKSYEQYF
.	TRBV5-1	TRBJ2-1	CASSVTSGRVKNEQFF
few	TRBV20-1	TRBJ1-1	CSAPDRLNTEAFF
.	TRBV3-1	TRBJ1-2	CASSLAGVQGYTF
few	TRBV12-5	TRBJ2-1	CASGRGTGYYNERFF
many	TRBV11-3	TRBJ2-3	CASSQTSQGFSTDTQYF
few	TRBV19	TRBJ1-1	CASSIGRFTEAFF
few	TRBV30	TRBJ2-1	CAWNRGNGLAASEQFF
many	TRBV12-3/TRBV12-4	TRBJ2-4	CASSLLGGTGKNIQYF
few	TRBV7-2	TRBJ2-5	CASSRQLSVQETQYF
many	TRBV7-9	TRBJ2-3	CASRYSSGADTQYF
.	TRBV11-2	TRBJ2-7	CASSFTAGGGTLYEQYF
few	TRBV7-8	TRBJ2-5	CASGGGYF
many	TRBV12-3/TRBV12-4	TRBJ1-3	CASSFGAGNTIYF
many	TRBV28	TRBJ2-3	CATRQGGTDTQYF
few	TRBV29-1	TRBJ2-3	CSVGESFNTDTQYF
.	TRBV4-3	TRBJ2-7	CASSQGGLSGSYEQYF
.	TRBV20-1	TRBJ2-5	CSARDQGTSQETQYF
few	TRBV2	TRBJ2-7	CASSRLAGGLYEQYF
.	TRBV7-2	TRBJ2-5	CASSLGRREETQYF
.	TRBV24-1	TRBJ2-3	CATSGRTTPGQGADTQYF
many	TRBV10-2	TRBJ2-7	CAIPPPTYRGEQYF